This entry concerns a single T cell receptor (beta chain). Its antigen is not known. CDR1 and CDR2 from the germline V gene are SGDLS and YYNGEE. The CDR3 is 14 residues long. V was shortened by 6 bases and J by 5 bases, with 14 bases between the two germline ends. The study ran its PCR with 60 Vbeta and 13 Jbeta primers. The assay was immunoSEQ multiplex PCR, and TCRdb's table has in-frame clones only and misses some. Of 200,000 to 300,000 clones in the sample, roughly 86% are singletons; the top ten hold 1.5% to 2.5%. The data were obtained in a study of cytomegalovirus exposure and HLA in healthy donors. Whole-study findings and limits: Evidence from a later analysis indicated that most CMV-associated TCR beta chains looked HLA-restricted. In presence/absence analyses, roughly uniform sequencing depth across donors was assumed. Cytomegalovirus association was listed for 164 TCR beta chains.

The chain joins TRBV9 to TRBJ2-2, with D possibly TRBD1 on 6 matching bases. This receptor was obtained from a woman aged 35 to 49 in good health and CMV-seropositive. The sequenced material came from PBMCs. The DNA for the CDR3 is TGTGCCAGCACCACCGGGACATCAACCGGGGAGCTGTTTTTT. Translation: CASTTGTSTGELFF.